One sample yielded the 32 T cell receptor beta chains listed below, sequenced in a study of blood T cell repertoires in COVID-19 (dated by TCRdb to 2020 to 2022). The library was generated by the immunoSEQ multiplex PCR assay. TCRdb stores this immuneACCESS table with in-frame sequences only. Part of the clones is absent; in the studies checked, under half of the shortfall reflects unresolved V genes, and no reason is known for the rest. The sample includes over 150,000 clones, with 82% observed a single time. The leading ten clones occupy roughly a tenth of the sample. The source material was peripheral blood. Every receptor here comes from a woman of 80 years or more with active or convalescent COVID-19.

In regard to this clone: The junction does not match germline at one end; this may be a read error. The V and J genes are TRBV5-1 and TRBJ2-2; 7 bases fit TRBD2. The CDR3 consists of 14 residues. Germline loops: CDR1 SGHRS, CDR2 YFSETQ. The chain's CDR3 is CASTLGDYPGELFF. In DNA, the CDR3 is TGCGCCAGCACCTTGGGGGACTATCCCGGGGAGCTGTTTTTT.

V usage is TRBV7-3 and J usage is TRBJ2-6; D remains unclear. V gave up 6 bases and J gave up 0 bases, with 9 bases separating them. The germline CDR1 and CDR2 sequences are SGHTA and FQGTGA. This CDR3 contains 15 residues. This chain's CDR3 is CASSRGTSGANVLTF. CDR3 coding DNA: TGTGCCAGCAGTCGAGGTACCTCTGGGGCCAACGTCCTGACTTTC.

The chain uses TRBV4-1 and TRBJ1-1, with D perhaps TRBD1 (5 bases). The CDR3 contains 16 residues. V was clipped by 0 bases and J by 3 bases, with 14 bases between them. The germline CDR1 and CDR2 sequences are MGHRA and YSYEKL. The CDR3 region is CASSQDRSTAYTEAFF. In DNA, the CDR3 is TGCGCCAGCAGCCAAGATCGTTCGACAGCCTACACTGAAGCTTTCTTT.

This chain joins TRBV5-1 and TRBJ1-3, with 9 bases that match TRBD1. The CDR3 length is 16 residues. J gave up 2 bases and V 3 bases, and 6 bases lay outside the gene matches. In germline, CDR1 is SGHRS, CDR2 YFSETQ. The CDR3 nucleotides are TGCGCCAGCAGCTGGACCACAGGGGGCACTGGAAACACCATATATTTT. Amino acid sequence: CASSWTTGGTGNTIYF. Full variable domain (missing parts from reference TRBV5-1 and TRBJ1-3): KAGVTQTPRYLIKTRGQQVTLSCSPISGHRSVSWYQQTPGQGLQFLFEYFSETQRNKGNFPGRFSGRQFSNSRSEMNVSTLELGDSALYLCASSWTTGGTGNTIYFGEGSWLTVV.

The chain couples TRBV5-1 to TRBJ2-5; D unclear. CDR3 length equals 12 residues. Trimming removed 3 bases at V and 0 bases at J, with 3 bases between. Germline V gene lookup returns CDR1 SGHRS and CDR2 YFSETQ. The CDR3 region has the DNA TGCGCCAGCAGCTACAACCAAGAGACCCAGTACTTC. Translating it yields CASSYNQETQYF.

This chain connects TRBV29-1 to TRBJ1-5; D is undetermined. The CDR3 contains 14 residues. Per germline, CDR1 SQVTM and CDR2 ANQGSEA. V was shortened by 3 bases and J by 4 bases, with 13 bases between the two germline ends. The CDR3 is CSVEDRGSNQPQHF. The DNA of the CDR3 is TGCAGCGTTGAGGACCGGGGTTCAAATCAGCCCCAGCATTTT.

Details on this clone: The same CDR3 is also encoded by other DNA sequences in this sample. The DNA of the CDR3 is TGCAGTGCCCTAAGCACAGATACGCAGTATTTT. Translation: CSALSTDTQYF. The chain combines TRBV20-1 with TRBJ2-3; D unclear. The germline CDR1 and CDR2 sequences are DFQATT and SNEGSKA (reference sequence). V lost 6 bases to trimming and J lost 0 bases, with 4 bases between them. The CDR3 consists of 11 residues.

The chain carries TRBV6-6 and TRBJ2-2, with D hard to call. Germline V gene data show CDR1 as MNHNY and CDR2 as SVGAGI (reference sequence). The CDR3 runs 14 residues. V lost 3 bases, J lost 1 base, and 6 bases lay in between. The CDR3, as DNA: TGTGCCAGCAGTTATTCAGTGAACACCGGGGAGCTGTTTTTT. Translated, it gives CASSYSVNTGELFF.

V gene TRBV5-4 combines with J gene TRBJ2-3, with 11 bases lining up with TRBD1. The CDR3 runs to 14 residues. The germline CDR1 and CDR2 sequences are SGHNT and YYREEE (reference sequence). V was pared by 4 bases and J by 7 bases, with 5 bases of the junction left unmatched. As DNA, the CDR3 is TGTGCCAGCAGCCTGGACAGGGGGCGTCATACGCAGTATTTT. This gives the protein CASSLDRGRHTQYF.

This clone has only one observation. The V call is TRBV30, the J call TRBJ2-1; D perhaps matches TRBD2 (5 bases). The CDR3 sequence is 14 residues long. The V and J ends lost 0 bases and 0 bases respectively, with 6 bases between them. Germline assignment: CDR1 GTSNPN and CDR2 SVGIG (reference sequence). In nucleotides, the CDR3 is TGTGCCTGGAGTGTAGGACTCTCCTACAATGAGCAGTTCTTC. Protein product: CAWSVGLSYNEQFF.

The gene calls are TRBV7-9 and TRBJ1-1; D perhaps matches TRBD1 (6 bases). Trimming took 0 bases from V and 4 from J, leaving 12 bases between them. This CDR3 region has 15 residues. CDR1 SEHNR and CDR2 FQNEAQ come from the germline V gene (reference sequence). CDR3 sequence (DNA): TGTGCCAGCAGCTTAGCGATTATGGGGGCCACTGAAGCTTTCTTT. Translation gives CASSLAIMGATEAFF.

The genes are TRBV14 and TRBJ1-1; the D gene is possibly TRBD1 (6 bases). Germline CDR1 and CDR2: SGHDN and FVKESK. With 4 bases removed from V and 4 bases from J, the gap between germline ends came to 16 bases. This CDR3 contains 15 residues. CDR3 protein: CASSRTQGQGTEAFF. CDR3 in DNA: TGTGCCAGCAGCCGAACCCAGGGGCAGGGCACTGAAGCTTTCTTT. Drawing the rest from reference TRBV14 and TRBJ1-1, the complete variable domain is EAGVTQFPSHSVIEKGQTVTLRCDPISGHDNLYWYRRVMGKEIKFLLHFVKESKQDESGMPNNRFLAERTGGTYSTLKVQPAELEDSGVYFCASSRTQGQGTEAFFGQGTRLTVV.

This clone is a singleton in its sample. The rearrangement uses TRBV2 and TRBJ2-2; D perhaps matches TRBD2 (5 bases). CDR3 length equals 14 residues. Trimming stripped 6 bases from V and 5 bases from J, with 13 bases between. CDR1 and CDR2 (germline): SNHLY, FYNNEI. The CDR3 sequence: CASSLLGETGELFF. CDR3 sequence (DNA): TGTGCCAGCAGCCTCCTGGGAGAAACCGGGGAGCTGTTTTTT.

The chain combines TRBV7-9 with TRBJ1-3; 9 nucleotides agree with TRBD1. This CDR3 contains 16 residues. V dropped 4 bases and J dropped 2; count of bases not matched to a gene: 6. Germline CDR1 is SEHNR and CDR2 is FQNEAQ (reference sequence). CDR3 sequence: CASSSPTGGTGNTIYF. The CDR3 DNA reads as TGTGCCAGCAGCTCTCCGACAGGGGGAACTGGAAACACCATATATTTT.

The V and J genes are TRBV27 and TRBJ2-7, with D possibly TRBD2 on 7 matching bases. This CDR3 has 14 residues. The V end lost 0 bases, the J end lost 5 bases, and 11 bases lay between the germline ends. Germline V lookup: CDR1 MNHEY, CDR2 SMNVEV (reference sequence). CDR3 sequence (DNA): TGTGCCAGCAGTTTATCGGGGGGGCGCGACGAGCAGTACTTC. The encoded protein is CASSLSGGRDEQYF.

This clone was counted a single time. The chain joins TRBV5-1 to TRBJ2-5, with D possibly being TRBD1 (5 bases). The germline gives CDR1 SGHRS, CDR2 YFSETQ. This CDR3 spans 15 amino acids. V lost 0 bases to trimming and J lost 5 bases, with 14 bases between them. The CDR3 reads CASSLGDSASETQYF. The CDR3 DNA sequence: TGCGCCAGCAGCTTGGGCGACAGTGCCTCGGAGACCCAGTACTTC.

V and J are TRBV7-9 and TRBJ1-1; 10 positions agree with TRBD1. Per the germline V gene, CDR1 is SEHNR and CDR2 is FQNEAQ (reference sequence). V dropped 5 bases and J dropped 5; count of bases not matched to a gene: 14. The CDR3 covers 17 residues. CDR3 region: CASSIRQGAKFVTEAFF. In nucleotides, the CDR3 is TGTGCCAGCAGCATACGACAGGGGGCGAAATTTGTAACTGAAGCTTTCTTT.

DNA for the CDR3: TGTGCCACCAGCAGAGATTCCCGCGGGAGAGGGGGCACAGATACGCAGTATTTT. Translating it yields CATSRDSRGRGGTDTQYF. The rearrangement joins TRBV15 to TRBJ2-3; 7 nucleotides align to TRBD2. Per the germline V gene, CDR1 is LNHNV and CDR2 is YYDKDF (reference sequence). V dropped 0 bases and J dropped 1; count of bases not matched to a gene: 10. The CDR3 extends over 18 amino acids.

The V call is TRBV9, the J call TRBJ2-2, with a weak D call TRBD1 (6 bases). This CDR3 has 14 residues. Trimming cost V 2 bases and J 6 bases, with 11 bases left between them. Germline V gene sequence: CDR1 SGDLS, CDR2 YYNGEE. CDR3 in DNA: TGTGCCAGCAGCGTCCGGACAGAGGCCGGGGAGCTGTTTTTT. Its protein product is CASSVRTEAGELFF.

This chain links TRBV2 with TRBJ1-1; TRBD1 aligns across 10 bases. Losses at the gene ends were 11 bases for V and 0 bases for J; bases not matched to a gene: 9. Germline-derived CDR1 and CDR2 are SNHLY and FYNNEI. CDR3 length equals 15 residues. The CDR3 bases are TGTGCCGCGAACCGGGACAGGGGAATGAACACTGAAGCTTTCTTT. Translated, it gives CAANRDRGMNTEAFF.

V gene TRBV7-3 combines with J gene TRBJ2-1, with 7 bases that match TRBD2. Germline CDR1 reads SGHTA; CDR2 reads FQGTGA. There are 16 residues in the CDR3. The junction had 8 bases not matched to a gene; V was cut back by 5 bases and J by 1 base. The CDR3 region has the DNA TGTGCCAGCAGCCCGCTTGGGGGGGAGTCCTACAATGAGCAGTTCTTC. Its translation: CASSPLGGESYNEQFF.

The rearrangement links TRBV5-1 to TRBJ1-2; TRBD1 might be the D (6 bases). Germline lookup yields CDR1 SGHRS and CDR2 YFSETQ. The CDR3 spans 13 residues. The germline V and J ends were trimmed by 0 bases and 6 bases, with 9 bases remaining between them. The CDR3 loop reads CASSLVQGDGYTF. The CDR3 DNA follows: TGCGCCAGCAGCTTGGTACAGGGTGATGGCTACACCTTC.

DNA of the CDR3: TGTGCCAGCAGCGTGGTTCAGGGGGCCACTGAAGCTTTCTTT. Encoded protein: CASSVVQGATEAFF. This chain uses TRBV9 with TRBJ1-1; TRBD1 agrees at 8 bases. The ends lost 2 bases at V and 4 bases at J; junction bases unmatched: 4. CDR1 is SGDLS and CDR2 is YYNGEE in the germline V gene. This CDR3 region has 14 residues.

The rearrangement links TRBV5-1 to TRBJ1-2, with 12 nucleotides matching TRBD1. CDR1 SGHRS and CDR2 YFSETQ come from the germline V gene. The CDR3 runs 14 residues. With 3 bases clipped from V and 7 bases from J, the junction kept 4 bases outside the gene matches. CDR3 region: CASSSGQGAFGYTF. The CDR3 DNA is TGCGCCAGCAGCTCGGGACAGGGGGCTTTTGGCTACACCTTC.

This rearrangement joins TRBV10-3 to TRBJ2-7, with TRBD1 as a possible D gene (6 bases). Germline V CDR1 and CDR2: ENHRY, SYGVKD. V was trimmed by 9 bases and J by 1 base, leaving 13 bases between them. The CDR3 length is 13 residues. CDR3: CAISGVNSYEQYF. The CDR3, as DNA: TGTGCCATATCAGGGGTGAATTCCTACGAGCAGTACTTC.

This chain joins TRBV28 and TRBJ1-2; TRBD1 is a possible D gene (6 bases). CDR1 is MDHEN and CDR2 is SYDVKM in the germline V gene. The CDR3 spans 15 residues. V lost 5 bases and J 2 bases, leaving 15 bases between the germline ends. The CDR3 loop reads CASSPGGLANYGYTF. DNA for the CDR3: TGTGCCAGCAGTCCCGGGGGGCTTGCGAACTATGGCTACACCTTC.

The gene calls are TRBV28 and TRBJ1-5, with 9 bases aligning to TRBD1. Trimming cost V 6 bases and J 2 bases; bases outside gene matches: 17. This CDR3 has 19 amino acids. Germline lookup yields CDR1 MDHEN and CDR2 SYDVKM. The DNA of the CDR3 is TGTGCCAGCAGCCCTGGACAGGGGAGGCGGCTGCGTGGCAATCAGCCCCAGCATTTT. Encoded protein: CASSPGQGRRLRGNQPQHF.

The chain uses TRBV5-1 and TRBJ1-4; the D gene is possibly TRBD1 (6 bases). Trimming took 0 bases from V and 4 from J, leaving 16 bases between them. This CDR3 is 17 amino acids long. Per the germline V gene, CDR1 is SGHRS and CDR2 is YFSETQ. The CDR3 region is CASSLGPGGGSNEKLFF. As DNA, the CDR3 is TGCGCCAGCAGCTTGGGGCCCGGGGGCGGGAGTAATGAAAAACTGTTTTTT.

This chain uses TRBV9 with TRBJ2-5; 11 nucleotides agree with TRBD1. Germline V CDR1 and CDR2: SGDLS, YYNGEE. The CDR3 has 16 amino acids. V dropped 3 bases and J dropped 5; count of bases not matched to a gene: 9. This CDR3 reads CASSASPDRGRETQYF. The CDR3 DNA follows: TGTGCCAGCAGCGCCTCCCCGGACAGGGGGCGGGAGACCCAGTACTTC.

V gene TRBV7-3 combines with J gene TRBJ2-7, with TRBD2 as a possible D gene (6 bases). Germline values: CDR1 SGHTA, CDR2 FQGTGA. V shed 4 bases and J shed 6 bases, with 13 bases lying between them. CDR3 size: 13 residues. The CDR3 protein is CASSSGLHGEQYF. CDR3 DNA sequence: TGTGCCAGCAGCTCGGGACTCCACGGCGAGCAGTACTTC. The complete variable domain, with remaining parts taken from reference TRBV7-3 and TRBJ2-7, reads GAGVSQTPSNKVTEKGKYVELRCDPISGHTALYWYRQSLGQGPEFLIYFQGTGAADDSGLPNDRFFAVRPEGSVSTLKIQRTERGDSAVYLCASSSGLHGEQYFGPGTRLTVT.

The CDR3 spells CASSLAVSYEQYF. CDR3 DNA: TGCGCCAGCAGCTTGGCCGTATCCTACGAGCAGTACTTC. V gene TRBV5-1 combines with J gene TRBJ2-7, with D unresolved. V dropped 0 bases and J dropped 1 base, with 5 bases sitting between them. The CDR3 covers 13 residues. Looked up from germline, CDR1 is SGHRS and CDR2 is YFSETQ.

The rearrangement uses TRBV5-4 and TRBJ2-3; 14 bases are a match to TRBD2. CDR1 is SGHNT, CDR2 YYREEE, per germline (reference sequence). The CDR3 consists of 16 residues. Trimming removed 4 bases from V and 5 bases from J; junction bases left unmatched: 6. The CDR3 reads CASSEGLAGAGDTQYF. CDR3 coding DNA: TGTGCCAGCAGCGAGGGACTAGCGGGAGCGGGAGATACGCAGTATTTT.